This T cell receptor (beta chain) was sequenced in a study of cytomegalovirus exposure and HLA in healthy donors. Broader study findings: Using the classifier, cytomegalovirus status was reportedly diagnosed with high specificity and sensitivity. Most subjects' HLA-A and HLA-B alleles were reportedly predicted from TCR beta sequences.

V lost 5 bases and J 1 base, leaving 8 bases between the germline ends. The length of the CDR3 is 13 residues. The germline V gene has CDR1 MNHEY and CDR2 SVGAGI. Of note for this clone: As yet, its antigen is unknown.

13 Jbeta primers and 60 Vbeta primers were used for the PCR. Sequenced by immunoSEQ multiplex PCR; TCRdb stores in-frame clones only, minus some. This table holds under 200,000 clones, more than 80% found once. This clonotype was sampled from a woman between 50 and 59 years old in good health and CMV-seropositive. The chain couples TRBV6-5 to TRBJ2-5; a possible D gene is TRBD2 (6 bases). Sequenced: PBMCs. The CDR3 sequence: CASSRDFQETQYF. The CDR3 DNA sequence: TGTGCCAGCAGTAGGGACTTCCAAGAGACCCAGTACTTC.